This T cell receptor (beta chain) was found in a study of monozygotic twins with inflammatory bowel disease. Whole-study results and caveats: Perhaps reflecting limited power, concordant and discordant twins did not differ in repertoire similarity. A reduction in TCRbeta diversity (inverse Simpson) was seen in IBD patients relative to healthy co-twins.

Researchers used template switching to add UMIs featuring a 6-nucleotide sample barcode. TCRdb derives one entry per CDR3 protein from the 5' RACE reads, leaving out DNA. In all, the sample yields approximately 160,000 distinct CDR3 sequences. Details on this clonotype: Its antigen is not known.

This CDR3 is built from 15 residues. The germline V gene encodes CDR1 SGHTA and CDR2 FQGNSA. This sequence joins TRBV7-2 and TRBJ1-6; TCRdb picks TRBD1, but there is no DNA to check that call. The specimen was blood. This TCR came from a human donor with ulcerative colitis or Crohn's disease, or a healthy co-twin of an affected twin (not recorded which). CDR3 loop: CASSLFKGQGSPLHF.